The 25 T cell receptor beta chains below all came from one sample that was sequenced in a study of blood T cells in healthy people across ages. Then a second PCR, running roughly 6 to 11 cycles, was carried out with a sample-barcoded 5' primer and a J-beta primer mix. MiXCR, applied by TCRdb to the 5' RACE reads, yields one record per CDR3 protein. The top ten hold about 7.7% of the sample, which has around 1,700,000 distinct CDR3 sequences, about 28% seen once. The sequenced sample was blood. These receptor sequences come from a woman aged 30 to 39 in good health.

In its sample, this clonotype was seen a few times. A junction boundary mismatches the germline segment, possibly from a read error. The chain combines TRBV7-2 with TRBJ2-5; D is possibly TRBD2 (5 bases). There are 16 residues in the CDR3. CDR1 and CDR2 from the germline V gene are SGHTA and FQGNSA. The CDR3 DNA reads TGTGCCAACAGCCCCGCGAGATCTAGCTTCTTGGAGACCCAGTACTTC. This encodes CANSPARSSFLETQYF. The complete variable domain, with remaining parts taken from reference TRBV7-2 and TRBJ2-5, reads GAGVSQSPSNKVTEKGKDVELRCDPISGHTALYWYRQSLGQGLEFLIYFQGNSAPDKSGLPSDRFSAERTGGSVSTLTIQRTQQEDSAVYLCANSPARSSFLETQYFGPGTRLLVL.

This clonotype appeared a few times. V gene TRBV12-3 or TRBV12-4 combines with J gene TRBJ1-2, with TRBD1 identical over 10 bases. The junction had 12 bases not matched to a gene; V was cut back by 6 bases and J by 8 bases. The CDR3 sequence is 15 residues long. For the CDR3, the DNA is TGTGCCAGCAGACCCTCGGGGGACAGGGGACCCGGCTACACCTTC. Its protein product is CASRPSGDRGPGYTF.

In this sample, this clonotype turned up a few times. This CDR3 reads CASSRGDSDTSEQYF. In DNA, the CDR3 is TGTGCCAGCAGTCGAGGGGACAGTGACACTTCGGAGCAGTACTTC. V and J are TRBV27 and TRBJ2-7; 7 bases line up with TRBD1. Germline V gene sequence: CDR1 MNHEY, CDR2 SMNVEV (reference sequence). Trimming removed 5 bases from V and 7 bases from J; junction bases left unmatched: 14. The CDR3 covers 15 residues.

A note on this clonotype: This may arise from a read error, as a much more abundant clone is one base away. This chain joins TRBV13 and TRBJ1-5; 7 bases fit TRBD1. There are 16 residues in the CDR3. Germline loops: CDR1 PRHDT, CDR2 FYEKMQ (reference sequence). The CDR3 protein is CASRPKRGLGNQSQHF. The CDR3 DNA is TGTGCCAGCAGACCCAAGAGGGGGCTCGGCAATCAGTCCCAGCATTTT.

This clonotype was observed a few times. CDR3 bases: TGTGCCAGCAGTGAAGTTATCGGACGGCTTTTGGGCTACACCTTC. It is translated as CASSEVIGRLLGYTF. The chain is built from TRBV6-1 and TRBJ1-2, with unresolved D. There are 15 residues in the CDR3. V dropped 1 base and J dropped 8 bases, with 17 bases sitting between them. Per the germline V gene, CDR1 is MNHNS and CDR2 is SASEGT.

This clonotype has only a few counts. V gene TRBV20-1 combines with J gene TRBJ2-7, with 7 positions matching TRBD1. V gave up 6 bases and J gave up 2 bases; unmatched junction bases: 7. CDR1 is DFQATT and CDR2 is SNEGSKA in the germline V gene (reference sequence). CDR3 size: 13 residues. The CDR3 here is CSALLGTAYEQYF. The CDR3 bases are TGCAGTGCACTTCTCGGGACAGCCTACGAGCAGTACTTC.

The CDR3 here is CSVLTVQETQYF. The DNA of the CDR3 is TGCAGCGTGCTGACAGTACAAGAGACCCAGTACTTC. The rearrangement uses TRBV29-1 and TRBJ2-5; a weak D match, TRBD1 (5 bases). Trimming removed 6 bases at V and 2 bases at J, with 10 bases between. This CDR3 is built from 12 residues. Per the germline V gene, CDR1 is SQVTM and CDR2 is ANQGSEA.

V usage is TRBV4-1 and J usage is TRBJ2-2, with D possibly matching TRBD1 (6 bases). The CDR3 is made up of 17 amino acids. Per the germline V gene, CDR1 is MGHRA and CDR2 is YSYEKL. Trimming took off 3 bases at V and 2 bases at J, with 16 bases between the two ends. The CDR3 sequence: CASSQLRTVLNTGELFF. In DNA, the CDR3 is TGCGCCAGCAGCCAGTTGCGGACAGTCCTTAACACCGGGGAGCTGTTTTTT.

The CDR3 DNA is TGTGCCAGCAGCCGGAGGGATCCCGGCAGCTACGAGCAGTACTTC. As protein: CASSRRDPGSYEQYF. The genes are TRBV5-6 and TRBJ2-7; possible D gene TRBD2, 6 bases. The CDR3 is 15 amino acids. Germline values: CDR1 SGHDT, CDR2 YYEEEE. The germline V and J ends were trimmed by 4 bases and 3 bases, with 17 bases remaining between them.

The chain has TRBV7-9 and TRBJ1-3; no firm D call. Germline loops: CDR1 SEHNR, CDR2 FQNEAQ (reference sequence). CDR3 length: 16 residues. Trimming stripped 2 bases from V and 9 bases from J, with 20 bases between. The CDR3 DNA reads as TGTGCCAGCAGCTTATCCCTGCGTGGTTACCTTACCACCATATATTTT. This sequence encodes CASSLSLRGYLTTIYF.

This clonotype was observed a few times. The chain carries TRBV7-2 and TRBJ2-7, with 7 bases identical to TRBD2. Germline CDR1 is SGHTA and CDR2 is FQGNSA. The CDR3 has 16 residues. Trimming took 1 base from V and 4 from J; bases not matched to a gene: 10. Here the CDR3 reads CASSLGAGTDAYEQYF. The CDR3 nucleotides read TGTGCCAGCAGCTTAGGAGCGGGGACTGATGCGTACGAGCAGTACTTC.

This clonotype was seen many times. The chain couples TRBV5-1 to TRBJ2-7, with D perhaps given as TRBD1 or TRBD2 (5 bases each). The germline CDR1 and CDR2 sequences are SGHRS and YFSETQ. Trimming removed 3 bases at V and 4 bases at J, with 17 bases between. This CDR3 contains 15 residues. The CDR3 DNA reads TGCGCCAGCAGCTCTCGTCCTGGGACCAATTACGAGCAGTACTTC. It yields the protein CASSSRPGTNYEQYF.

V and J are TRBV9 and TRBJ1-2, with a tentative D call TRBD1 (5 bases). The CDR3 is made up of 13 amino acids. Trimming pared 5 bases from V and 4 bases from J, leaving 12 bases between. In germline, CDR1 is SGDLS, CDR2 YYNGEE. The CDR3 spells CASRADSTYGYTF. In nucleotides, the CDR3 is TGTGCCAGCAGGGCCGACAGTACCTATGGCTACACCTTC.

This clonotype turned up a few times. The chain links TRBV14 to TRBJ1-2; tentative D call: TRBD1 (5 bases). The CDR3 loop spans 14 amino acids. The V gene's germline CDR1 is SGHDN and CDR2 FVKESK. The V and J ends lost 8 bases and 3 bases respectively, with 16 bases between them. This CDR3 reads CASEPGRTYYGYTF. The CDR3, as DNA: TGTGCCAGCGAACCGGGACGCACGTACTATGGCTACACCTTC.

This clonotype was seen repeatedly, ten times or more. V gene TRBV28 combines with J gene TRBJ2-7; 8 positions match TRBD2. V gave up 7 bases and J gave up 3 bases; unmatched junction bases: 5. CDR1 and CDR2 from the germline V gene are MDHEN and SYDVKM. The CDR3 sequence is 13 residues long. DNA of the CDR3: TGTGCCAGCATCCCCGCGGGGGGCTACGAGCAGTACTTC. Translated, it gives CASIPAGGYEQYF.

The V gene is TRBV4-1, the J gene TRBJ2-2; TRBD1 agrees at 8 bases. With V trimmed by 4 bases and J by 2 bases, 6 bases remained unmatched. This CDR3 comprises 16 residues. Germline-derived CDR1 and CDR2 are MGHRA and YSYEKL. The DNA for the CDR3 is TGCGCCAGCAGCCCAGGTGGACAGGGCAACACCGGGGAGCTGTTTTTT. It encodes CASSPGGQGNTGELFF.

This clonotype was recorded a few times. The chain has TRBV20-1 and TRBJ2-3, with 7 bases fitting TRBD2. The CDR3 is 14 amino acids. V lost 6 bases, J lost 1 base, and 7 bases stayed unmatched. Germline CDR1 reads DFQATT; CDR2 reads SNEGSKA (reference sequence). The CDR3 region has the DNA TGCAGTGCCTTAAGCGGGAAAGGCACAGATACGCAGTATTTT. It codes for CSALSGKGTDTQYF.

This clonotype was seen a few times. Here the CDR3 DNA reads TGCGCCAGCAGCCGGGACAAAAATCAGCCCCAGCATTTT. It is translated as CASSRDKNQPQHF. This sequence joins TRBV10-2 and TRBJ1-5, with TRBD1 as a possible D gene (6 bases). The CDR3 extends over 13 amino acids. The germline CDR1 and CDR2 sequences are WSHSY and SAAADI. Between the trimmed V and J ends, which lost 6 bases and 4 bases, there was a span of 10 bases.

This clonotype was counted only a few times. V and J are TRBV11-1 and TRBJ2-3; D remains ambiguous. V was cut by 3 bases and J by 2 bases, with 12 bases left in between. Germline lookup yields CDR1 SGHAT and CDR2 FQDESV (reference sequence). The CDR3 is 15 residues long. CDR3 sequence (DNA): TGTGCCAGCAGCTTGTTGGTCACCTCCACAGATACGCAGTATTTT. Amino acids: CASSLLVTSTDTQYF.

This clonotype was observed many times. The V and J genes are TRBV9 and TRBJ2-1; D gene ambiguous. There are 12 residues in the CDR3. Germline CDR1 is SGDLS and CDR2 is YYNGEE. Deletions cut 0 bases from V and 7 bases from J, with 5 bases between. The CDR3, as DNA: TGTGCCAGCAGCGTAGAGGGTAATGAGCAGTTCTTC. This codes for CASSVEGNEQFF.

The CDR3 DNA follows: TGTGCCAGCAGTGACCGCGTCGCCTACGAGCAGTACTTC. Translating it yields CASSDRVAYEQYF. The rearrangement uses TRBV6-1 and TRBJ2-7, with D unclear. Trimming cost V 3 bases and J 2 bases, with 8 bases left between them. This CDR3 is 13 amino acids long. Per germline, CDR1 MNHNS and CDR2 SASEGT.

The V gene is TRBV25-1, the J gene TRBJ2-1, with TRBD2 identical over 14 bases. The CDR3 contains 16 residues. CDR1 and CDR2 (germline): MGHDK, SYGVNS. The V segment lost 8 bases and the J segment 6 bases; nucleotides outside the gene matches: 9. CDR3 DNA: TGTGCCAGCTCCCACCCGGGGACTAGCGGGAGCAATGAGCAGTTCTTC. Protein product: CASSHPGTSGSNEQFF.

This clonotype was recorded at least ten times. The CDR3 here is CASTSSGGASYNEQFF. CDR3 sequence (DNA): TGTGCCAGCACTTCTAGCGGGGGGGCCTCCTACAATGAGCAGTTCTTC. The chain links TRBV7-9 to TRBJ2-1; 12 bases fit TRBD2. The germline V gene encodes CDR1 SEHNR and CDR2 FQNEAQ (reference sequence). The CDR3 runs to 16 residues. The ends lost 7 bases at V and 0 bases at J; junction bases unmatched: 4. Filled out from reference TRBV7-9 and TRBJ2-1, the complete variable domain reads DTGVSQNPRHKITKRGQNVTFRCDPISEHNRLYWYRQTLGQGPEFLTYFQNEAQLEKSRLLSDRFSAERPKGSFSTLEIQRTEQGDSAMYLCASTSSGGASYNEQFFGPGTRLTVL.

With respect to this clonotype: One junction end disagrees with the germline gene, perhaps due to a read error. The chain combines TRBV10-3 with TRBJ2-3; the D call may be TRBD1 or TRBD2 (5 bases each). This CDR3 contains 13 residues. Germline CDR1 is ENHRY and CDR2 is SYGVKD. The CDR3 protein is CAIRGIGDDTPYF. CDR3 sequence (DNA): TGTGCCATCAGGGGGATTGGGGACGATACGCCGTATTTT.

The J gene is TRBJ1-4, the V gene TRBV28; 10 bases align to TRBD1. CDR1 is MDHEN and CDR2 is SYDVKM in the germline V gene. V was pared by 7 bases and J by 6 bases, with 5 bases of the junction left unmatched. This CDR3 contains 14 residues. The CDR3 region has the DNA TGTGCCAGCACCCTGACAGGGGGCGATGAAAAACTGTTTTTT. Protein: CASTLTGGDEKLFF.